Included here is one T cell receptor (beta chain) sequence, with context. Only a few counts were recorded for this clone. The target of this receptor is not known. No much larger clonotype is one base removed from it; base qualities were not supplied. The receptor library was made with the immunoSEQ multiplex PCR assay. Rearranged TCR beta chain products were amplified from the genomic DNA of sorted T-cell subsets and were then sequenced. In the source study's methods: Shannon entropy and Simpson indices were used to measure the diversity of productive TCR beta rearrangements in each repertoire. Clonal expansion was assessed by the summed frequency of the 100 most abundant productive TCR beta clonotypes among total reads. A self-reactivity index based on amino acid usage at CDR3beta positions 6 and 7 was applied to the TRB repertoires. Two-way ANOVA was applied to the repertoire analyses, whereas Student t or Mann-Whitney tests were applied to the flow cytometric analyses. TCRdb's version of the immuneACCESS table is confined to in-frame rearrangements and falls short of the full clone set. An unresolved V gene accounts for under half of the shortfall where checked; the remainder is of unknown origin. The D gene and trimming were derived from the DNA, and the V and J assignments and clone size from that table. Present in this sample are roughly 35,000 clones, approximately 90% of which were seen just once. The ten biggest clones cover roughly 15% of the sample.

The sample is drawn from a study of regulatory and conventional T cells in RAG deficiency (TCRdb year 2017). A note on the overall study: The study used high-throughput TCR beta sequencing to compare repertoire diversity and composition of Treg, conventional CD4+ and CD8+ T cells between RAG-deficient patients and healthy controls. The investigation overall reported the following: Shorter CDR3 lengths were found in all patient T-cell subsets, and >75% Treg-Tconv repertoire overlap at nucleotide and amino acid level was observed in Omenn syndrome patients. Some T-cell subset analyses were not done for some subjects. Rather than being bona fide Treg cells, the sorted CD25-high CD127-low cells in Omenn syndrome patients may represent peripherally activated cells. Compared with control T-cell subpopulations, the RAG-deficient patients had markedly lower Shannon entropy and higher Simpson indices. In Omenn syndrome and CID/AS patients compared with controls, roughly 100-fold fewer unique TCR beta sequences were detected from Treg cells, versus 7.5 to 10-fold fewer for other subsets.

Fewer than ten healthy control donors served as the comparison group for repertoire analyses. Before genomic DNA extraction, CD8+ T cells without CD4 were isolated from blood. According to the germline V gene, CDR1 reads MNHEY and CDR2 reads SVGAGI. The V and J ends are trimmed by 3 bases and 5 bases, leaving 11 bases between them. The CDR3 spans 13 residues, from the cysteine through the phenylalanine. Just the 39-base CDR3 DNA is kept, in frame starting at base 1. The same data also went into a second study, on regulatory T cells. Per that second paper: The multiplex PCR relied on 52 forward TRBV primers and 13 reverse TRBJ primers, and amplification bias was corrected through assay-based and computational methods. Repertoires from patients had restricted unique TRB V-J pairs and skewed V and J gene usage, with the strongest effect in regulatory T cells. The study compared T-cell receptor beta repertoires of sorted regulatory, conventional CD4+ and CD8+ T cells between CD3G-deficient patients and healthy controls. Ficoll density separation was used to isolate peripheral blood mononuclear cells. CD3+ CD8+ CD4- T cells were isolated on a FACSAria cell sorter. Rearranged TRB loci were amplified from genomic DNA by multiplex PCR within the immunoSEQ assay. An Illumina HiSeq platform was used to sequence the TRB amplicons. Custom algorithms error-filtered the raw sequences and aligned them to reference gene sequences, after which the immunoSEQ online tools were used for analysis. Frequencies of productive and nonproductive TRB rearrangements were assessed among unique sequences as well as among total sequences. Groups were compared by t tests, Mann-Whitney tests or two-way ANOVA performed in Prism software.

The sequence links TRBV6-5 to TRBJ2-7; no D gene can be assigned with confidence. Sequenced sample: CD8+ T cells sorted from blood. The TCR sequence derives from a human donor in good health. Here the CDR3 is given as CASSYHHRDEQYF. DNA sequence: TGTGCCAGCAGTTATCATCATAGGGACGAGCAGTACTTC.